The 2 T cell receptor beta chains given below trace back to one sample, sequenced in a study of blood T cell repertoires in COVID-19. The data were produced by immunoSEQ multiplex PCR, yet TCRdb's version contains in-frame clones alone and is incomplete. The sample includes 200,000 to 250,000 clones, more than 85% of them seen just once. Source material: peripheral blood. Receptors were obtained from an older woman with active or convalescent COVID-19.

The V call is TRBV11-2, the J call TRBJ1-5; a possible D gene is TRBD1 (6 bases). This CDR3 spans 15 amino acids. Deletions cut 5 bases from V and 1 base from J, with 12 bases between. Germline CDR1 SGHAT, CDR2 FQNNGV. The CDR3 nucleotides read TGTGCCAGCAGCGCGGGGGCGAGGAGCAATCAGCCCCAGCATTTT. Amino acid sequence: CASSAGARSNQPQHF. The full variable domain, with the rest looked up from reference TRBV11-2 and TRBJ1-5, is EAGVAQSPRYKIIEKRQSVAFWCNPISGHATLYWYQQILGQGPKLLIQFQNNGVVDDSQLPKDRFSAERLKGVDSTLKIQPAKLEDSAVYLCASSAGARSNQPQHFGDGTRLSIL.

The chain joins TRBV4-3 to TRBJ2-5, with 10 bases aligning to TRBD1. CDR1 and CDR2 (germline): LGHNA, YSLEER. Unmatched junction bases numbered 10, after V lost 4 bases and J lost 5 bases. The CDR3 runs to 16 residues. The CDR3, as DNA: TGCGCCAGCAGCCCCCAAACCGGGACAGGGGCCGAGACCCAGTACTTC. Residues: CASSPQTGTGAETQYF.